Listed here are 6 T cell receptor beta chains from one sample, sequenced in a study of CD8 T cells in Susac syndrome (dated by TCRdb to between 2018 and 2020). Libraries were made using the immunoSEQ multiplex PCR assay. RNA was extracted using the RNeasy kit, and about 0.5 to 1 microgram was reverse transcribed with random hexamers. TCRdb reran the public reads through fastp at Q25 and MiXCR, keeping productive beta chains. CDR3 protein sequences are deduplicated, and each keeps its most common genes and DNA. Here the sample has some 400,000 distinct CDR3 sequences; roughly 85% occur a single time. The ten biggest clones cover around 0.12% of the sample. The sequenced material came from CD8+ T cells from PBMCs. The receptor source for this set is a human donor with multiple sclerosis.

This clonotype was observed once. The CDR3 sequence is CSVEAGANYGYTF. Written as DNA, the CDR3 is TGCAGCGTTGAGGCGGGGGCTAACTATGGCTACACCTTC. V usage is TRBV29-1 and J usage is TRBJ1-2; tentative D call: TRBD1 (5 bases). V dropped 3 bases and J dropped 0 bases, with 8 bases sitting between them. CDR1 and CDR2 from the germline V gene are SQVTM and ANQGSEA. The CDR3 is 13 amino acids.

CDR3 loop: CASSMTRTYEQYF. DNA of the CDR3: TGTGCCAGTAGTATGACACGGACCTACGAGCAGTACTTC. The genes are TRBV19 and TRBJ2-7; unclear D gene. The CDR3 is made up of 13 amino acids. V was shortened by 3 bases and J by 2 bases, with 8 bases between the two germline ends. Per germline, CDR1 LNHDA and CDR2 SQIVND (reference sequence).

The genes are TRBV30 and TRBJ1-1; D uncertain. The V gene lost 0 bases and the J gene lost 4 bases, with 15 bases spanning the gap. The CDR3 spans 15 residues. The V gene's germline CDR1 is GTSNPN and CDR2 SVGIG (reference sequence). The CDR3 DNA reads TGTGCCTGGAGTGTACTGGGTGTAGGTCTCACTGAAGCTTTCTTT. Amino acid sequence: CAWSVLGVGLTEAFF.

The V call is TRBV12-5, the J call TRBJ2-3; D unresolved. The CDR3 is made up of 15 amino acids. Germline CDR1 and CDR2: LGHNT and FRNRAP. Trimming cost V 1 base and J 5 bases, with 13 bases left between them. CDR3 sequence (DNA): TGTGCTAGTGGTTTGGATTCTAATGTCGAAGATACGCAGTATTTT. This gives the protein CASGLDSNVEDTQYF.

About this clonotype: Relative to the germline gene, one junction end is altered; a read error may explain this. The chain combines TRBV7-9 with TRBJ1-4; the D gene is possibly TRBD1 (6 bases). Germline CDR1 and CDR2: SEHNR and FQNEAQ (reference sequence). The CDR3 spans 14 residues. Here the CDR3 DNA reads TGTGCCAGCGGCTTAGGGCAGGGGACTGAAAAACTGTTTTTT. As protein: CASGLGQGTEKLFF.

As for this clonotype: Here the CDR3 omits its conserved ending phenylalanine or tryptophan, so a read error is the likely source. This sequence joins TRBV4-1 and TRBJ2-7; D is unresolved. Per the germline V gene, CDR1 is MGHRA and CDR2 is YSYEKL. Deletions cut 1 base from V and 2 bases from J, with 6 bases between. There are 13 residues in the CDR3. CDR3 sequence: CASSQVLAYEQYL. The CDR3 bases are TGCGCCAGCAGCCAAGTGCTTGCCTACGAGCAGTACCTC.